The 17 T cell receptor beta chains presented below share a single source sample, sequenced in a study of shared T cell receptors in the human thymus. Repertoires were generated with immunoSEQ multiplex PCR, while TCRdb's copy carries only in-frame clones and drops some. The sample includes about 660,000 clones, approximately 88% of them seen just once. These same data were also listed under a study on human thymus T cells.

The specimen sequenced was thymocytes. The receptor source for this set is a boy under two years old with a congenital heart defect.

This chain uses TRBV6-6 with TRBJ2-3; 7 positions agree with TRBD1. Germline CDR1 MNHNY, CDR2 SVGAGI (reference sequence). V shed 3 bases, J shed 3 bases, and the junction held 6 bases outside the gene matches. The CDR3 totals 15 residues. CDR3 DNA sequence: TGTGCCAGCAGTTATCTCAGGGGGAGAACAGATACGCAGTATTTT. It codes for CASSYLRGRTDTQYF.

CDR3 sequence reads: CASRISGAGELFF. CDR3 sequence (DNA): TGTGCCAGCAGGATCAGCGGAGCCGGGGAGCTGTTTTTT. The chain uses TRBV6-5 and TRBJ2-2, with D possibly being TRBD2 (5 bases). The germline gives CDR1 MNHEY, CDR2 SVGAGI. The CDR3 has 13 residues. V gave up 6 bases and J gave up 6 bases, with 11 bases separating them.

The CDR3 DNA reads as TGTGCCTGGAGTGTATCTAGCACCCAAGAGACCCAGTACTTC. This encodes CAWSVSSTQETQYF. This sequence joins TRBV30 and TRBJ2-5; D perhaps matches TRBD2 (5 bases). V lost 0 bases and J 1 base, leaving 9 bases between the germline ends. The CDR3 has 14 amino acids. The germline V gene has CDR1 GTSNPN and CDR2 SVGIG (reference sequence).

The chain carries TRBV4-2 and TRBJ1-4; unclear D gene. The CDR3 runs to 14 residues. With 0 bases removed from V and 2 bases from J, the gap between germline ends came to 4 bases. Germline CDR1 LGHNA, CDR2 YNFKEQ. The CDR3 sequence: CASSQDLTNEKLFF. The CDR3 DNA sequence: TGTGCCAGCAGCCAAGACCTCACTAATGAAAAACTGTTTTTT.

The genes are TRBV2 and TRBJ1-2; D is undetermined. This CDR3 spans 10 amino acids. In germline, CDR1 is SNHLY, CDR2 FYNNEI. V was pared by 5 bases and J by 6 bases, with 4 bases between. The CDR3 DNA reads as TGTGCCAGCAGTCCAGATGGCTACACCTTC. Amino acids: CASSPDGYTF.

The chain is built from TRBV12-5 and TRBJ2-1; 14 bases map to TRBD2. The CDR3 is 18 residues long. Germline lookup yields CDR1 LGHNT and CDR2 FRNRAP. Trimming at V came to 4 bases and at J to 3 bases, leaving 8 bases not matched to a gene. CDR3 coding DNA: TGTGCTAGTGGTTCTAAACCGGGACTAGCGGGAGTCTACAATGAGCAGTTCTTC. The encoded protein is CASGSKPGLAGVYNEQFF.

This chain links TRBV19 with TRBJ1-5, with 8 bases matching TRBD1. CDR1 is LNHDA and CDR2 is SQIVND in the germline V gene (reference sequence). The V and J ends lost 3 bases and 5 bases, in that order; junction bases with no gene match: 6. CDR3 length equals 15 residues. The CDR3 nucleotides read TGTGCCAGTAGTATGACGACAGGGGAGGATCAGCCCCAGCATTTT. This gives the protein CASSMTTGEDQPQHF.

V gene TRBV5-1 combines with J gene TRBJ2-7, with D possibly being TRBD1 (7 bases). The CDR3 sequence is 13 residues long. Germline assignment: CDR1 SGHRS and CDR2 YFSETQ. V was pared by 4 bases and J by 5 bases, with 13 bases between. CDR3 protein: CASSITGEDEQYF. CDR3 nucleotides: TGCGCCAGCAGCATAACAGGGGAGGACGAGCAGTACTTC.

The chain combines TRBV6-5 with TRBJ2-2, with D hard to call. The CDR3 covers 14 residues. Germline V gene lookup returns CDR1 MNHEY and CDR2 SVGAGI. The V and J ends lost 2 bases and 3 bases respectively, with 7 bases between them. CDR3 DNA sequence: TGTGCCAGCAGTTACGGGCTCGACACCGGGGAGCTGTTTTTT. It translates to CASSYGLDTGELFF.

The J gene is TRBJ2-4, the V gene TRBV7-9; 8 nucleotides agree with TRBD2. V shed 5 bases, J shed 1 base, and the junction held 10 bases outside the gene matches. The germline CDR1 and CDR2 sequences are SEHNR and FQNEAQ (reference sequence). The CDR3 extends over 17 amino acids. The CDR3 DNA is TGTGCCAGCAGCGCCTCAGGTGGCGGGAGGGCCAAAAACATTCAGTACTTC. Amino acids: CASSASGGGRAKNIQYF. Full variable domain (outside the CDR3, taken from reference TRBV7-9 and TRBJ2-4): DTGVSQNPRHKITKRGQNVTFRCDPISEHNRLYWYRQTLGQGPEFLTYFQNEAQLEKSRLLSDRFSAERPKGSFSTLEIQRTEQGDSAMYLCASSASGGGRAKNIQYFGAGTRLSVL.

The chain is built from TRBV15 and TRBJ2-1; tentatively, D is TRBD1 (6 bases). The ends were cut back, 5 bases at V and 5 bases at J, with 10 bases in the middle. The CDR3 consists of 13 residues. CDR1 is LNHNV, CDR2 YYDKDF, per germline (reference sequence). The CDR3 DNA reads as TGTGCCACCAGCGTTGGACAGCACAATGAGCAGTTCTTC. This gives the protein CATSVGQHNEQFF.

CDR3 DNA: TGTGCCAGCAGTGACTCGAGTGCTCCGGGGACTAGTCGGTACGAGCAGTACTTC. Translating it yields CASSDSSAPGTSRYEQYF. J is TRBJ2-7 and V is TRBV6-4; 8 nucleotides align to TRBD2. Germline CDR1 MRHNA, CDR2 SNTAGT. The CDR3 sequence is 18 residues long. Losses at the gene ends were 0 bases for V and 4 bases for J; bases not matched to a gene: 14.

V is TRBV4-2 and J is TRBJ1-1; D remains ambiguous. Germline V gene sequence: CDR1 LGHNA, CDR2 YNFKEQ. V was cut by 1 base and J by 7 bases, with 7 bases left in between. The CDR3 consists of 12 residues. CDR3 nucleotide sequence: TGTGCCAGCAGCCAAGCTCCAGGTGAAGCTTTCTTT. As protein: CASSQAPGEAFF.

The chain has TRBV19 and TRBJ1-1, with 7 bases identical to TRBD1. The V gene's germline CDR1 is LNHDA and CDR2 SQIVND (reference sequence). The V gene end was trimmed by 9 bases and the J gene end by 3 bases; junction bases not matched to a gene: 10. The CDR3 length is 14 residues. In nucleotides, the CDR3 is TGTGCCAGCCACAGACAGGGCGTGTACACTGAAGCTTTCTTT. Residues: CASHRQGVYTEAFF.

The chain employs TRBV29-1 and TRBJ2-4, with TRBD1 matching over 10 bases. Germline V CDR1 and CDR2: SQVTM, ANQGSEA. J gave up 1 base and V 1 base, and 7 bases lay outside the gene matches. This CDR3 has 17 residues. CDR3 nucleotide sequence: TGCAGCGTTGAAGCGGGACAGGGGAGTCAGGCCAAAAACATTCAGTACTTC. Residues: CSVEAGQGSQAKNIQYF.

The chain is built from TRBV30 and TRBJ1-4, with D possibly being TRBD1 (5 bases). CDR1 GTSNPN and CDR2 SVGIG come from the germline V gene (reference sequence). The CDR3 sequence is 17 residues long. The V end was cut by 0 bases, the J end by 2 bases, with 16 bases between. In DNA form, the CDR3 reads TGTGCCTGGAGTGTATGTGTCGTGGCAGGGACTAATGAAAAACTGTTTTTT. This translates into CAWSVCVVAGTNEKLFF.

The chain is built from TRBV14 and TRBJ2-1, with D possibly matching TRBD2 (7 bases). The V end was cut by 0 bases, the J end by 8 bases, with 17 bases between. Germline V gives CDR1 SGHDN, CDR2 FVKESK. The CDR3 covers 16 residues. CDR3 in amino acids: CASSQDEGEGYHEQFF. CDR3 nucleotide sequence: TGTGCCAGCAGCCAAGATGAGGGGGAGGGTTACCATGAGCAGTTCTTC.